The source of this TCR beta chain is a study of T cells in tuberculosis. Study as a whole: This South African cohort compared adolescents with or without latent tuberculosis against adults with active tuberculosis. Blood was taken before or within 7 days of anti-tuberculosis therapy. Findings of the study overall: Shorter CDR3-alpha in active tuberculosis partly drove smaller distances. GMM-specific TCRs were nearer to active tuberculosis alpha repertoires, suggesting expansion.

This clone was seen a handful of times. No antigen is known for it. The sample holds other DNA sequences that translate to the same CDR3. CDR3 size: 15 residues. Germline CDR1 reads MNHNS; CDR2 reads SASEGT. With 1 base removed from V and 0 bases from J, the gap between germline ends came to 10 bases. The assay was immunoSEQ multiplex PCR, and TCRdb's table has in-frame clones only and misses some. The sample carries about 37,000 clones, less than 95% recorded once. The time point: new active TB diagnosis, blood taken before or within 7 days of starting treatment. The specimen comprised PBMCs, sampled at tuberculosis diagnosis. The chain combines TRBV6-1 with TRBJ2-7; tentative D call: TRBD2 (6 bases). The receptor's source is an adult with tuberculosis. CDR3 protein: CASSEVGGDSYEQYV. For the CDR3, the DNA is TGTGCCAGCAGTGAAGTAGGCGGGGACTCCTACGAGCAGTACGTC.